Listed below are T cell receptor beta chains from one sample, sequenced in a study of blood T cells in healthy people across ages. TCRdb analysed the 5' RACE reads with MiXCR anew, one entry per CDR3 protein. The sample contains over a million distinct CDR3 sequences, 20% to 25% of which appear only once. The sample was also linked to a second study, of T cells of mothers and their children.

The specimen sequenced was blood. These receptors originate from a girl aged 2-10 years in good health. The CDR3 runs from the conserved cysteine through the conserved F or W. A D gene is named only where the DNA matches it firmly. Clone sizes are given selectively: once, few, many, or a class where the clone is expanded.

cdr3_aa: CATSRDRDQETQYF
cdr3_nt: TGTGCCACCAGCAGAGATCGAGACCAAGAGACCCAGTACTTC
d_call: .
v_call: TRBV15
clone_size: few
j_call: TRBJ2-5

cdr3_aa: CASSGDRDAWLAKNIQYF
cdr3_nt: TGTGCCAGCAGTGGGGACAGGGATGCGTGGCTAGCCAAAAACATTCAGTACTTC
d_call: TRBD1
v_call: TRBV6-1
clone_size: .
j_call: TRBJ2-4

cdr3_aa: CASSFFQRDPAGANVLTF
cdr3_nt: TGTGCCAGCAGCTTCTTCCAGCGGGATCCCGCTGGGGCCAACGTCCTGACTTTC
d_call: TRBD2
v_call: TRBV7-3
clone_size: .
j_call: TRBJ2-6

cdr3_aa: CASTQTVGQETQYF
cdr3_nt: TGTGCCAGCACCCAGACAGTCGGCCAAGAGACCCAGTACTTC
d_call: .
v_call: TRBV28
clone_size: few
j_call: TRBJ2-5

cdr3_aa: CASSNRGLGLFF
cdr3_nt: TGTGCCAGCAGCAACAGGGGGCTCGGGCTGTTTTTT
d_call: TRBD1
v_call: TRBV12-3/TRBV12-4
clone_size: .
j_call: TRBJ2-2

cdr3_aa: CASSGRTSGGSDEQYF
cdr3_nt: TGTGCCAGCAGCGGCAGGACTAGCGGGGGTTCCGACGAGCAGTACTTC
d_call: TRBD2
v_call: TRBV11-2
clone_size: .
j_call: TRBJ2-7

cdr3_aa: CSVDRTGGREEQYF
cdr3_nt: TGCAGCGTTGATCGGACAGGGGGCCGTGAGGAGCAGTACTTC
d_call: TRBD1
v_call: TRBV29-1
clone_size: few
j_call: TRBJ2-7

cdr3_aa: CASSRTSGNYEQYF
cdr3_nt: TGTGCCAGCAGTCGGACTAGCGGTAACTACGAGCAGTACTTC
d_call: TRBD2
v_call: TRBV12-3/TRBV12-4
clone_size: few
j_call: TRBJ2-7

cdr3_aa: CASSLDMGSGSTF
cdr3_nt: TGTGCCAGCAGCTTAGATATGGGGAGCGGCTCCACCTTC
d_call: .
v_call: TRBV7-3
clone_size: few
j_call: TRBJ1-2

cdr3_aa: CASVEAGIYNEQFF
cdr3_nt: TGTGCCAGCGTAGAAGCGGGAATATACAATGAGCAGTTCTTC
d_call: TRBD2
v_call: TRBV11-2
clone_size: .
j_call: TRBJ2-1

cdr3_aa: CGAQLTGNPYEQYF
cdr3_nt: TGCGGCGCCCAACTGACAGGGAACCCCTACGAGCAGTACTTC
d_call: TRBD1
v_call: TRBV29-1
clone_size: few
j_call: TRBJ2-7

cdr3_aa: CASSLSRVARTAYEQYF
cdr3_nt: TGTGCCAGCAGCTTATCTCGCGTGGCCAGGACAGCCTACGAGCAGTACTTC
d_call: .
v_call: TRBV7-8
clone_size: few
j_call: TRBJ2-7

cdr3_aa: CSARALAGVLEQYF
cdr3_nt: TGCAGTGCTAGAGCTCTAGCGGGAGTGCTCGAGCAGTACTTC
d_call: TRBD2
v_call: TRBV20-1
clone_size: .
j_call: TRBJ2-7

cdr3_aa: CASSRPGSSRETQYF
cdr3_nt: TGTGCCAGCAGTAGACCGGGATCCTCGAGGGAGACCCAGTACTTC
d_call: .
v_call: TRBV12-3/TRBV12-4
clone_size: few
j_call: TRBJ2-5

cdr3_aa: CAIKRESDTQYF
cdr3_nt: TGTGCCATCAAACGGGAGTCAGATACGCAGTATTTT
d_call: .
v_call: TRBV10-3
clone_size: .
j_call: TRBJ2-3

cdr3_aa: CASSPLAGGPLEQYF
cdr3_nt: TGTGCCAGCAGCCCTTTAGCGGGAGGGCCTCTCGAGCAGTACTTC
d_call: TRBD2
v_call: TRBV7-8
clone_size: once
j_call: TRBJ2-7

cdr3_aa: CASSQWDREDIQYF
cdr3_nt: TGTGCCAGCAGCCAATGGGACAGGGAGGACATTCAGTACTTC
d_call: TRBD1
v_call: TRBV4-2
clone_size: few
j_call: TRBJ2-4